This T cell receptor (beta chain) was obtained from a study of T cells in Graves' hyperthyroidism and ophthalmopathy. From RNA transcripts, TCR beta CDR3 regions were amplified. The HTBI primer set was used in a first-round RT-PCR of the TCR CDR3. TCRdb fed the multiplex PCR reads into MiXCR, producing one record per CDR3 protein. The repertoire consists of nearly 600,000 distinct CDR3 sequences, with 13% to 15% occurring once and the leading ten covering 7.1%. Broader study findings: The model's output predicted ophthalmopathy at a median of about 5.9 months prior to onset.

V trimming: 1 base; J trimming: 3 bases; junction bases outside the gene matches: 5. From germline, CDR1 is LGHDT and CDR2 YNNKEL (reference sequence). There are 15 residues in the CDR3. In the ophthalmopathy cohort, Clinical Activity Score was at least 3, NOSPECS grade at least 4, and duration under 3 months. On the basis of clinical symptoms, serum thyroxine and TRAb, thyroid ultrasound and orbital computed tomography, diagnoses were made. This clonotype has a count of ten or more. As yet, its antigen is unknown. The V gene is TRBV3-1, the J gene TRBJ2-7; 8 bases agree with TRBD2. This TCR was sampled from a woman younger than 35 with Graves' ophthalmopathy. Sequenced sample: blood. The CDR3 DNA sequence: TGTGCCAGCAGCCAAGTCGGGGGGGGAAGCTACGAGCAGTACTTC. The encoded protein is CASSQVGGGSYEQYF.